A selection of T cell receptor beta chains follows, all from one sample in a study of T cells in Graves' hyperthyroidism and ophthalmopathy. TCRdb used MiXCR to reprocess the multiplex PCR reads, holding one entry per CDR3 protein. The table records about 350,000 distinct CDR3 sequences, 15% to 20% of them present only once. Source material: blood. These receptor sequences come from a woman in her thirties or forties with Graves' ophthalmopathy. The CDR3 runs from the conserved cysteine through the conserved F or W. D genes are given only for firm matches. The size of a clone is reported for some rows only, either as once, few or many, or as a class for expanded clones.

>.|TRBJ2-5|.|TRBV6-2/TRBV6-3
TGTGCCAGCAGTTATATTCGGAGCGGACAAGAGACCCAGTACTTC
CASSYIRSGQETQYF
>many|TRBJ2-2|.|TRBV28
TGTGCCAGCAGTTTGCCCTCAGTTCCCGGGGAGCTGTTTTTT
CASSLPSVPGELFF
>many|TRBJ2-7|.|TRBV27
TGTGCCAGCAGTTTTGGGGGGAACACCTACGAGCAGTACTTC
CASSFGGNTYEQYF
>many|TRBJ2-2|.|TRBV12-3/TRBV12-4
TGTGCCAGCAGTACCGGGACGGTCGGGGAGCTGTTTTTT
CASSTGTVGELFF
>many|TRBJ1-1|.|TRBV20-1
TGCAGTGCTCCCGGGACAACGAACACTGAAGCTTTCTTT
CSAPGTTNTEAFF
>many|TRBJ2-5|.|TRBV6-2/TRBV6-3
TGTGCCAGCAGTTACCCACTTAGCGGACAAGAGACCCAGTACTTC
CASSYPLSGQETQYF
>many|TRBJ1-1|.|TRBV27
TGTGCCAGCAGTTTACTCAGGGCCCGGGGTGAAGCTTTCTTT
CASSLLRARGEAFF
>many|TRBJ2-7|.|TRBV28
TGTGCCAGCAGCGACCCCTTCGAGCAGTACTTC
CASSDPFEQYF
>many|TRBJ1-3|.|TRBV2
TGTGCCAGCTGTGTGATCTCTGGAAACACCATATATTTT
CASCVISGNTIYF
>many|TRBJ1-5|.|TRBV19
TGTGCCAGTAGTATAGAAAGCTTAACAGGAAGGGATCAGCCCCAGCATTTT
CASSIESLTGRDQPQHF
>many|TRBJ1-1|.|TRBV11-2
TGTGCCAGCAGCTTAGAGTGGGATAACACTGAAGCTTTCTTT
CASSLEWDNTEAFF
>many|TRBJ1-5|.|TRBV6-1
TGTGCCAGCAGCCCATTATCGGGGAGGGGTAATCAGCCCCAGCATTTT
CASSPLSGRGNQPQHF
>many|TRBJ1-2|.|TRBV27
TGTGCCAGCAGTTTATCGATCTTCGACTATGGCTACACCTTC
CASSLSIFDYGYTF
>.|TRBJ2-5|.|TRBV29-1
TGCAGCGTTTCGGTCCGGGACATATCCTGGGAGACCCAGTACTTC
CSVSVRDISWETQYF
>many|TRBJ2-5|TRBD1|TRBV6-1
TGTGCCAGCAGTCCCCCCCAGGGACAGGACGTGGAGACCCAGTACTTC
CASSPPQGQDVETQYF
>.|TRBJ2-7|.|TRBV28
TGTGCCAGCAGTCCGAGGACGGCTGTAAATTACGAGCAGTCCTTC
CASSPRTAVNYEQSF
>many|TRBJ2-6|.|TRBV27
TGTGCCAGCACCTCCTTCGGGGGCTCTGGGGCCAACGTCCTGACTTTC
CASTSFGGSGANVLTF
>many|TRBJ2-7|.|TRBV13
TGTGCCAGCAGCTCGACAGGAACTGTTGCCTACGAGCAGTACTTC
CASSSTGTVAYEQYF
>.|TRBJ2-4|TRBD1|TRBV6-2/TRBV6-3
TGTGCCAGCAGAACGGACAGGGCAAACATTCAGTACTTC
CASRTDRANIQYF
>many|TRBJ2-5|.|TRBV20-1
TGCAGTGCTAGTAGCCCAGAGGGGACCCAGTACTTC
CSASSPEGTQYF
>many|TRBJ1-1|.|TRBV30
TGTGCCTGGAGGGGGGCAAACGCTGAAGCTTTCTTT
CAWRGANAEAFF
>many|TRBJ1-2|.|TRBV20-1
TGCAGTGCTAAGACCCTCGGAGATAACTATGGCTACACCTTC
CSAKTLGDNYGYTF
>.|TRBJ2-5|.|TRBV28
TGTGCCAGCAGTTCACCTGGGTACCAAGAGACCCAGTACTTC
CASSSPGYQETQYF
>many|TRBJ2-7|.|TRBV19
TGTGCCAGTAGTAGGAGGGGCCACAACGAGCAGTACTTC
CASSRRGHNEQYF
>many|TRBJ2-5|TRBD2|TRBV7-8
TGTGCCAGCAGCCCGACCTCGAGCGGGAGAAGGGAGACCCAGTACTTC
CASSPTSSGRRETQYF
>many|TRBJ2-2|TRBD2|TRBV12-3/TRBV12-4
TGTGCCACCATCACCGGGACTAGCGTAACCGGGGAGCTGTTTTTT
CATITGTSVTGELFF
>many|TRBJ1-5|TRBD1|TRBV2
TGTGCCAGCGGCCCGCGGGGGTCAGGGGGCTGGGGCAATCAGCCCCAGCATTTT
CASGPRGSGGWGNQPQHF
>many|TRBJ2-7|.|TRBV28
TGTGCCAGCAGTTTAATATGGCGGGTCGACTACGAGCAGTACTTC
CASSLIWRVDYEQYF
>.|TRBJ2-5|.|TRBV12-3/TRBV12-4
TGTGCCAGCAGTCTCTCGACAGGCCTATTGGGGACCCAGTACTTC
CASSLSTGLLGTQYF
>many|TRBJ1-1|.|TRBV19
TGTGCCAGTAGTCAGGGCCCGGGCAGGGCAGCCGAAGCTTTCTTT
CASSQGPGRAAEAFF
>.|TRBJ2-5|.|TRBV6-1
TGTGCCAGCAGCCACAGGGTGTTCCAAGAGACCCAGTACTTC
CASSHRVFQETQYF
>many|TRBJ2-4|.|TRBV12-3/TRBV12-4
TGTGCCAGCAGACCTGATACGAAAAACATTCAGTACTTC
CASRPDTKNIQYF
>many|TRBJ2-7|TRBD1|TRBV28
TGTGCCAGCAGTTTAGAGGGGCCGGGACAGGGCTCCGAGCAGTACTTC
CASSLEGPGQGSEQYF
>many|TRBJ2-7|TRBD1|TRBV4-2
TGTGCCAGCAGCCAAGAACCTGGGACAGGGGGTTACGAGCAGTACTTC
CASSQEPGTGGYEQYF
>many|TRBJ1-1|TRBD1|TRBV12-3/TRBV12-4
TGTGCCAGCAGTCTCCAGGGGGACGGCACTGAAGCTTTCTTT
CASSLQGDGTEAFF
>many|TRBJ1-5|.|TRBV7-8
TGTGCCAGCAGCTTAGCGTATAGGGGTAGCAATCAGCCCCAGCATTTT
CASSLAYRGSNQPQHF
>few|TRBJ1-1|.|TRBV11-3
TGTGCCAGCAGCTTAGGGGGCCTAACAGGGAAACTTGGGTTGAACACTGAAGCTTTCTTT
CASSLGGLTGKLGLNTEAFF
>many|TRBJ1-2|TRBD1|TRBV6-5
TGTGCCAGCAGTTACCGGGGGACAGTTAATGGCTACACCTTC
CASSYRGTVNGYTF
>many|TRBJ1-5|.|TRBV5-1
TGCGCCAGCAGCTTGAGAGGGGATCTGGGTCAGCCCCAGCATTTT
CASSLRGDLGQPQHF
>.|TRBJ2-7|.|TRBV30
TGTGCCTGGAGTGTACAGGGACCCTACGAGCAGTACTTC
CAWSVQGPYEQYF
>many|TRBJ2-5|TRBD2|TRBV12-3/TRBV12-4
TGTGCCAGCACCGAACACGGACGGGGGGGGGAGACCCAGTACTTC
CASTEHGRGGETQYF